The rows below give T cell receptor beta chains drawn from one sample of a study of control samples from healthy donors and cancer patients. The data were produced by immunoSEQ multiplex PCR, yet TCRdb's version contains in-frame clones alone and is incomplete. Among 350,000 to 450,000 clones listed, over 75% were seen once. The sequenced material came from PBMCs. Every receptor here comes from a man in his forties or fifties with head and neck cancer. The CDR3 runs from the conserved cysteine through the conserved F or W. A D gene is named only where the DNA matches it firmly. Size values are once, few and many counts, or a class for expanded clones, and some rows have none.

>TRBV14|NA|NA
CASSQTVADQPYEQYF
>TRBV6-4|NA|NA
CASSDPDRRDSNQPQHF
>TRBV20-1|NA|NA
CSARDYYGYTF
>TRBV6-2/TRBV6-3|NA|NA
CASSILGTLYEQYF
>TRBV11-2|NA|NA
CASGPTDTQYF
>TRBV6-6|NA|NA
CASSPGRDNSPLHF
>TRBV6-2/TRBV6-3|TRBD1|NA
CASSSGTGGGEQYF
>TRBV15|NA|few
CATSTSDNSYEQYF
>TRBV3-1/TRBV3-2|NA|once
CASSQEGGETQYF
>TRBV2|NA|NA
CASNPRRANNQPQHF
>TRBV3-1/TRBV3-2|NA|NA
CASSLVRRDYNEQFF
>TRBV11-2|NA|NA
CASSPGQTLTDEQYF
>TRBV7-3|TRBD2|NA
CASSLTGSGGRYNEQFF
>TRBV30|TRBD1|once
CAGGQANTEAFF
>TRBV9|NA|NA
CASSPGEGSAFF
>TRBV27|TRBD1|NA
CASSRLGPGQGAYTDTQYF
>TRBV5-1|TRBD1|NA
CASSLGGTGITTDTQYF
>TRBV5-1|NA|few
CASSPGGNTEAFF
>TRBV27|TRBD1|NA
CASRGQNNSPLHF
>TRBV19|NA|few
CASSPVPTGFSRGPGPEAFF
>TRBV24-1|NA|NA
CATSDSGQPQHF
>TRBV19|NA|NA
CASTGLSNQPQHF
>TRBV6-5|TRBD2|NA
CASSYAAGGYQETQYF
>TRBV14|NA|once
CASSLTRDGLYF
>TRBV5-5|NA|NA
CASSLDSAPNQPQHF
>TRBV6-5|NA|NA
CASSGHPYEQYF
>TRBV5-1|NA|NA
CASRTLSMNTEAFF
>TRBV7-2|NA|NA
CASSLVYVNEQFF
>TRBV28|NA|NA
CASSFNRDYTSYEQYF
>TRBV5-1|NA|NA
CASSFGGSSGNTIYF
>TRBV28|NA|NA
CASGPSMGRPPNYGYTF
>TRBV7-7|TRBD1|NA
CASSTDRGRRETQYF
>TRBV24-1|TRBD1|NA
CATRATGDTDTQYF
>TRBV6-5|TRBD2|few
CASSKRGADTQYF
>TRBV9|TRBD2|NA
CASSVAALADSYEQYF
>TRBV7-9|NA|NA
CASSSLMTEAFF
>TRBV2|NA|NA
CASAQDGAGNTIYF
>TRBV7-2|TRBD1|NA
CASSYGQGASYEQYF
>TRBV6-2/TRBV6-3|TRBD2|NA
CASSHQGLAAYNEQFF
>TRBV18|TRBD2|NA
CASSVVEREGLWRLNEQFF
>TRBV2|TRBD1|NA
CASSEMDRSWATGELFF
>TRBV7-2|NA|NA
CASSLEPEYNSPLHF
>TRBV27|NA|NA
CASSPGLRPFTDTQYF
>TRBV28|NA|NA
CASSPPRTQTYEQYF
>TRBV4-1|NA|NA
CASSQDSRIPGASNYGYTF
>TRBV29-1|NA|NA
CSVERTGGDTQYF
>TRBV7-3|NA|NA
CASSLTGTSTDTQYF
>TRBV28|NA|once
CASSFYREANQPQHF
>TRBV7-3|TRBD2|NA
CASRLAGGFGVNTGELFF
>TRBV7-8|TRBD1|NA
CASSRTGHTEAFF
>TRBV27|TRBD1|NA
CASSPLGQTSTEAFF
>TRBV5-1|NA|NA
CASGNQGNTGELFF
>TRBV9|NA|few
CASSVGQGGEQYF
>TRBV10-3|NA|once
CATFSAGSGNTIYF
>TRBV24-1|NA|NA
CATSDLKANEQFF
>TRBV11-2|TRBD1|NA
CASSPTGGPAYEQYF
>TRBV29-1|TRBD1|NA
CSVDGTGGFGYTF